The 13 T cell receptor beta chains given below trace back to one sample, sequenced in a study of T cells after posttransplantation cyclophosphamide. Busulfan-fludarabine conditioning, marrow transplant, and cyclophosphamide on days +3 and +4 were administered. Only in-frame clones appear in the TCRdb table, and some are missing; sequencing was by immunoSEQ multiplex PCR. The repertoire holds over 10,000 clones, roughly 2% seen once, with about 14% in the top ten. The input for sequencing was PBMCs, taken after allogeneic stem cell transplant with posttransplant cyclophosphamide. The receptors shown here come from a young adult male patient who received an allogeneic stem cell transplant from a related donor, was CMV-positive, and had no GVHD. The graft donor may be the source of some T cells.

This clone was found a few times. The V gene is TRBV13, the J gene TRBJ2-5; the match to TRBD2 covers 9 bases. V gave up 5 bases and J gave up 5 bases; unmatched junction bases: 15. Germline lookup yields CDR1 PRHDT and CDR2 FYEKMQ (reference sequence). The CDR3 length is 17 residues. The CDR3 loop reads CASSPAWGGGAQETQYF. The CDR3 DNA is TGTGCCAGCAGCCCGGCGTGGGGCGGGGGGGCCCAGGAGACCCAGTACTTC.

The chain combines TRBV7-8 with TRBJ1-2, with D tentatively TRBD1 (6 bases). Germline V gene sequence: CDR1 SGHVS, CDR2 FQNEAQ. The CDR3 is made up of 15 amino acids. With 1 base removed from V and 0 bases from J, the gap between germline ends came to 9 bases. CDR3 sequence: CASSLGGGSNYGYTF. For the CDR3, the DNA is TGTGCCAGCAGCTTAGGGGGGGGCTCTAACTATGGCTACACCTTC. Based on the CDR3 plus reference TRBV7-8 and TRBJ1-2, the full variable domain is GAGVSQSPRYKVAKRGQDVALRCDPISGHVSLFWYQQALGQGPEFLTYFQNEAQLDKSGLPSDRFFAERPEGSVSTLKIQRTQQEDSAVYLCASSLGGGSNYGYTFGSGTRLTVV.

The V and J genes are TRBV9 and TRBJ2-3, with D possibly matching TRBD2 (7 bases). The CDR3 sequence is 15 residues long. Trimming stripped 0 bases from V and 6 bases from J, with 14 bases between. Germline CDR1 and CDR2: SGDLS and YYNGEE. CDR3 loop: CASSVGTVGGDTQYF. In DNA, the CDR3 is TGTGCCAGCAGCGTAGGGACAGTGGGGGGGGATACGCAGTATTTT.

This clone was seen a handful of times. The chain joins TRBV10-3 to TRBJ2-2; 12 nucleotides agree with TRBD2. V lost 11 bases, J lost 4 bases, and 5 bases stayed unmatched. This CDR3 contains 14 residues. Germline-derived CDR1 and CDR2 are ENHRY and SYGVKD. CDR3 residues: CASGLAGPTGELFF. In DNA form, the CDR3 reads TGTGCCTCAGGACTAGCGGGGCCCACCGGGGAGCTGTTTTTT.

This clone was recorded a few times. The chain employs TRBV10-3 and TRBJ1-1; TRBD1 aligns across 7 bases. The germline V gene encodes CDR1 ENHRY and CDR2 SYGVKD. The CDR3 spans 13 residues. The junction had 2 bases not matched to a gene; V was cut back by 6 bases and J by 1 base. CDR3 nucleotide sequence: TGTGCCATCAGGGGGACAGCGAACACTGAAGCTTTCTTT. It is translated as CAIRGTANTEAFF.

The rearrangement joins TRBV18 to TRBJ1-5; D is unresolved. Trimming removed 3 bases from V and 4 bases from J, with 16 bases in between. CDR3 length: 16 amino acids. Germline V gene data show CDR1 as KGHSH and CDR2 as LQKENI. CDR3 in DNA: TGTGCCAGCTCACCCGGGTCGTCGACGGGGAATCAGCCCCAGCATTTT. Translated, it gives CASSPGSSTGNQPQHF.

The rearrangement joins TRBV2 to TRBJ2-3, with D perhaps TRBD1 (5 bases). Trimming left V 6 bases short and J 2 bases short, with 12 bases between. This CDR3 spans 14 amino acids. Germline lookup yields CDR1 SNHLY and CDR2 FYNNEI. CDR3 region: CASRSRVLTDTQYF. CDR3 sequence (DNA): TGTGCCAGCAGAAGCAGGGTACTCACAGATACGCAGTATTTT.

The chain uses TRBV7-2 and TRBJ2-5; a weak D match, TRBD2 (5 bases). CDR3 size: 13 residues. Looked up from germline, CDR1 is SGHTA and CDR2 is FQGNSA. The V and J ends lost 5 bases and 5 bases respectively, with 12 bases between them. CDR3 DNA: TGTGCCAGCAGCCGAGCGGTCAGGGAGACCCAGTACTTC. It translates to CASSRAVRETQYF.

In this sample, this clone turned up a few times. The V and J genes are TRBV29-1 and TRBJ2-5, with D possibly being TRBD2 (7 bases). Per the germline V gene, CDR1 is SQVTM and CDR2 is ANQGSEA. The V end lost 6 bases, the J end lost 5 bases, and 19 bases lay between the germline ends. The length of the CDR3 is 14 residues. CDR3 sequence: CSVAVGGLEETQYF. The CDR3 DNA sequence: TGCAGCGTCGCCGTCGGGGGGCTCGAGGAGACCCAGTACTTC.

In this sample, this clone turned up a few times. The CDR3 DNA sequence: TGCGCCAGCAGCCACGGGACAGAAGGGTATGAAAAACTGTTTTTT. Protein sequence: CASSHGTEGYEKLFF. The chain recombines TRBV4-1 with TRBJ1-4, with 7 bases aligning to TRBD1. J gave up 6 bases and V 3 bases, and 7 bases lay outside the gene matches. Looked up from germline, CDR1 is MGHRA and CDR2 is YSYEKL. The CDR3 sequence is 15 residues long.

The J gene is TRBJ1-2, the V gene TRBV5-4; possible D gene TRBD1, 5 bases. Germline loops: CDR1 SGHNT, CDR2 YYREEE (reference sequence). The CDR3 extends over 13 amino acids. The V end was cut by 4 bases, the J end by 4 bases, with 11 bases between. CDR3 bases: TGTGCCAGCAGCCCGGGGGAAGGCTATGGCTACACCTTC. Its translation: CASSPGEGYGYTF. The full variable domain, its missing parts supplied by reference TRBV5-4 and TRBJ1-2, is ETGVTQSPTHLIKTRGQQVTLRCSSQSGHNTVSWYQQALGQGPQFIFQYYREEENGRGNFPPRFSGLQFPNYSSELNVNALELDDSALYLCASSPGEGYGYTFGSGTRLTVV.

This clone came up a few times. The rearrangement joins TRBV4-2 to TRBJ1-2; the D is unclear. The CDR3 has 14 amino acids. In germline, CDR1 is LGHNA, CDR2 YNFKEQ. V lost 0 bases, J lost 3 bases, and 8 bases lay in between. Here the CDR3 reads CASSQDHADYGYTF. The CDR3 DNA follows: TGTGCCAGCAGCCAAGATCACGCGGACTATGGCTACACCTTC.

This clone was found a few times. V usage is TRBV28 and J usage is TRBJ2-3; D perhaps matches TRBD2 (7 bases). V was cut by 6 bases and J by 2 bases, with 18 bases left in between. Looked up from germline, CDR1 is MDHEN and CDR2 is SYDVKM. The CDR3 covers 16 residues. The DNA of the CDR3 is TGTGCCAGCAGCTTGGGGGGGGCCCCCCTCACAGATACGCAGTATTTT. As protein: CASSLGGAPLTDTQYF.